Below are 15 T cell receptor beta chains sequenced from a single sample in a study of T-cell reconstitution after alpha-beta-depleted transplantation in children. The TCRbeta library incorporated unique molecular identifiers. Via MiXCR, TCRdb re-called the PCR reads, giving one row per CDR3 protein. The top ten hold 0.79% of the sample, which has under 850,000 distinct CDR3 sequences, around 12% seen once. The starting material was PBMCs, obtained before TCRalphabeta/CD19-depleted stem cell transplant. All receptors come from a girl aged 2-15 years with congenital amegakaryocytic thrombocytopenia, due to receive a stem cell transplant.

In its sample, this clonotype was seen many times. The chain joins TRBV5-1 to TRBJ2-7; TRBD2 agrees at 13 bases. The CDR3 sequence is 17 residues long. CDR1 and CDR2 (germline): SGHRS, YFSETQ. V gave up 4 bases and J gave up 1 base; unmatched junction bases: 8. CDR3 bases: TGCGCCAGCAGCCAACGGACTAGCGGGAGTGTGTCCTACGAGCAGTACTTC. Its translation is CASSQRTSGSVSYEQYF.

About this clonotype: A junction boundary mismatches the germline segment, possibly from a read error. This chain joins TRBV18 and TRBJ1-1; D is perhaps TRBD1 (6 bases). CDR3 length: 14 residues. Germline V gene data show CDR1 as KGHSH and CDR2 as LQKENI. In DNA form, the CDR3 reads TGTGTCAGCTCACGAACGGACAGGAACACTGAAGCTTTCTTT. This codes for CVSSRTDRNTEAFF. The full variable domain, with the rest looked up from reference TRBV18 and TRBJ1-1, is NAGVMQNPRHLVRRRGQEARLRCSPMKGHSHVYWYRQLPEEGLKFMVYLQKENIIDESGMPKERFSAEFPKEGPSILRIQQVVRGDSAAYFCVSSRTDRNTEAFFGQGTRLTVV.

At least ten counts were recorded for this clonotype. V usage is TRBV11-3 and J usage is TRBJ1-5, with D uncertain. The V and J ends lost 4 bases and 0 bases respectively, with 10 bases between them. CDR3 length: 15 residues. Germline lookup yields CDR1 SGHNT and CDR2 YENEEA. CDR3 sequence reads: CASSSRRFSNQPQHF. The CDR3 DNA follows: TGTGCCAGCAGCTCTCGACGGTTTAGCAATCAGCCCCAGCATTTT.

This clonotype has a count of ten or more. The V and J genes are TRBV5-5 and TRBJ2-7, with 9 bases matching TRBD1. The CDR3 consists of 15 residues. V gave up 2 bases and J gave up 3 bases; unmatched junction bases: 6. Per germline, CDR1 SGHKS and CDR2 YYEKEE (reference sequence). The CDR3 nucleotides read TGTGCCAGCAGCTTCGGGGACAGGGCACACTACGAGCAGTACTTC. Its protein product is CASSFGDRAHYEQYF.

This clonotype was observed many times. The CDR3 here is CASSLIGKEAEQFF. In DNA, the CDR3 is TGTGCCAGCAGTCTTATAGGGAAGGAAGCTGAGCAGTTCTTC. The V and J genes are TRBV27 and TRBJ2-1; D not resolved. Trimming pared 5 bases from V and 9 bases from J, leaving 17 bases between. Germline V gives CDR1 MNHEY, CDR2 SMNVEV (reference sequence). This CDR3 has 14 residues.

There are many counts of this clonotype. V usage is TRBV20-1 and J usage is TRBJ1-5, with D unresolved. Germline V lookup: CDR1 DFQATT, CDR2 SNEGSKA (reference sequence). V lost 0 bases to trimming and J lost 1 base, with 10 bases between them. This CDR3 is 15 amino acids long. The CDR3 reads CSARDPGYSNQPQHF. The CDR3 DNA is TGCAGTGCTAGAGATCCCGGGTACAGCAATCAGCCCCAGCATTTT.

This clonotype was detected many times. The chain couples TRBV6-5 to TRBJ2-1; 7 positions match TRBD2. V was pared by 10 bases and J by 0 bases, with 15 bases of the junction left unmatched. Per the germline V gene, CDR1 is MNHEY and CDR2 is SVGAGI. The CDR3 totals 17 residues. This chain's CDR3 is CATSIRAGLSSYNEQFF. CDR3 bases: TGTGCCACATCTATTCGAGCGGGACTAAGCTCCTACAATGAGCAGTTCTTC.

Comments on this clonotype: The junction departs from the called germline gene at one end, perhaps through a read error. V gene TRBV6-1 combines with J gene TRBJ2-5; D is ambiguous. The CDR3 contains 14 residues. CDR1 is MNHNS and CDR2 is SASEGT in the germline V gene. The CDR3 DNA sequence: TGTGCCAGCAGTGGGCGACGGATACAAGAGCCCCAGTACTTC. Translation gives CASSGRRIQEPQYF.

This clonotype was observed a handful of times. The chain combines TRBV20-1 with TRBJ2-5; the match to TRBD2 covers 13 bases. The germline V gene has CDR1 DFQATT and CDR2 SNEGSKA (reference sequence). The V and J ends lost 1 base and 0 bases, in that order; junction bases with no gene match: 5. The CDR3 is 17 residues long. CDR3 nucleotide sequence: TGCAGTGCTAGAGGGACTAGCGGGAGTTTTAACCAAGAGACCCAGTACTTC. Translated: CSARGTSGSFNQETQYF.

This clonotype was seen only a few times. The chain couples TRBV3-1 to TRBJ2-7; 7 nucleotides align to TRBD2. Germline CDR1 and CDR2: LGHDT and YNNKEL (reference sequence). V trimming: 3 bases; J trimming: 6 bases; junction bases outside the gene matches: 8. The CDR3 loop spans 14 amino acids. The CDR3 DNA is TGTGCCAGCAGCCATGCGGGAGCGGAATCCGAGCAGTACTTC. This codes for CASSHAGAESEQYF.

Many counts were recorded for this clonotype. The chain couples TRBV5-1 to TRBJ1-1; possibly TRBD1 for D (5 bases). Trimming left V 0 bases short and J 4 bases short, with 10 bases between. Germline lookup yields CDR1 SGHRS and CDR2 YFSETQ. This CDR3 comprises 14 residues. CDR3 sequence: CASSLAGWGTEAFF. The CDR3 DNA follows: TGCGCCAGCAGCTTGGCAGGGTGGGGCACTGAAGCTTTCTTT.

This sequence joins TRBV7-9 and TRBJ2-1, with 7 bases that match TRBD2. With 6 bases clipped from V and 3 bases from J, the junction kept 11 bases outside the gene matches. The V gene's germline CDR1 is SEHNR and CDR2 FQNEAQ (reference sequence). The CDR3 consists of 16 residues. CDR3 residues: CASRPNSGPDYNEQFF. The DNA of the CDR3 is TGTGCCAGCAGACCAAATAGCGGGCCCGACTACAATGAGCAGTTCTTC.

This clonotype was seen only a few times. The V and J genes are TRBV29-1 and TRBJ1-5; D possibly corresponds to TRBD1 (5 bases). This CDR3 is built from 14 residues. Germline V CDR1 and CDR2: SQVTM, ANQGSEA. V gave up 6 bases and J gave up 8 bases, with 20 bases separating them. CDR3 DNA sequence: TGCAGCGTCATCGGGACGGCCTTCGGCGAGCCCCAGCATTTT. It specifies CSVIGTAFGEPQHF.

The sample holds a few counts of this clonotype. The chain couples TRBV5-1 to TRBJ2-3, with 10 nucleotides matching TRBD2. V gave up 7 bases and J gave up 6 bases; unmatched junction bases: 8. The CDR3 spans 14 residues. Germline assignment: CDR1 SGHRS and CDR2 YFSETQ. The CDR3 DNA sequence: TGCGCCAGCGGACCTAGCGGGAGTGGCGATACGCAGTATTTT. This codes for CASGPSGSGDTQYF. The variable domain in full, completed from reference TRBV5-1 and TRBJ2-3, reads KAGVTQTPRYLIKTRGQQVTLSCSPISGHRSVSWYQQTPGQGLQFLFEYFSETQRNKGNFPGRFSGRQFSNSRSEMNVSTLELGDSALYLCASGPSGSGDTQYFGPGTRLTVL.

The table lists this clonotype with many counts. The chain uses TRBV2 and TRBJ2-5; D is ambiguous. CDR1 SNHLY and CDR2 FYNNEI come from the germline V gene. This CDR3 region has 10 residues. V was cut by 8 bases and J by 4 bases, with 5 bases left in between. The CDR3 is CASGVETQYF. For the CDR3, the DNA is TGTGCCAGCGGGGTAGAGACCCAGTACTTC. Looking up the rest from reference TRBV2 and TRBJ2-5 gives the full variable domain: EPEVTQTPSHQVTQMGQEVILRCVPISNHLYFYWYRQILGQKVEFLVSFYNNEISEKSEIFDDQFSVERPDGSNFTLKIRSTKLEDSAMYFCASGVETQYFGPGTRLLVL.